These T cell receptor beta chains were read from a single sample in a study of CD8 T cells in Susac syndrome. TCRdb re-analysed the immunoSEQ multiplex PCR reads in MiXCR, keeping a single row per CDR3 protein. The data contain fewer than 150,000 distinct CDR3 sequences, under 95% of them singletons. Sequencing was performed on CD8+ T cells from PBMCs. The receptors shown here come from a human donor with multiple sclerosis. CDR3s include the opening cysteine and the closing phenylalanine or tryptophan. The D gene is left open where the match is weak. Some rows mark clone size as missing; the rest say once, few, many or name a class of expanded clone.

j_call,d_call,clone_size,v_call,cdr3_length,cdr3_aa,cdr3_nt
TRBJ1-2,NA,NA,TRBV29-1,13,CSVEDVGLYGYTF,TGCAGCGTTGAAGACGTAGGTCTCTATGGCTACACCTTC
TRBJ2-1,TRBD2,NA,TRBV7-9,17,CASSLALGLVRGNEQFF,TGTGCCAGCAGCTTAGCCCTCGGACTAGTTCGGGGCAATGAGCAGTTCTTC
TRBJ2-7,NA,few,TRBV6-5,12,CASSFGTAEQYF,TGTGCCAGCAGCTTCGGGACTGCCGAGCAGTACTTC
TRBJ2-5,NA,NA,TRBV4-1,13,CASSQDSEETQYF,TGCGCCAGCAGCCAAGATAGCGAAGAGACCCAGTACTTC
TRBJ1-1,NA,NA,TRBV30,12,CAWSVSPSEAFF,TGTGCCTGGAGTGTAAGTCCCTCTGAAGCTTTCTTT
TRBJ1-1,NA,NA,TRBV30,12,CAWSILNTEAFF,TGTGCCTGGAGTATCCTGAACACTGAAGCTTTCTTT
TRBJ2-7,TRBD2,NA,TRBV7-9,13,CASSRSGEYEQYF,TGTGCCAGCAGTCGAAGCGGGGAATACGAGCAGTACTTC
TRBJ2-1,NA,NA,TRBV15,15,CATSRAGGARDEQFF,TGTGCCACCAGCAGAGCCGGGGGAGCCAGGGATGAGCAGTTCTTC
TRBJ2-7,TRBD1,NA,TRBV29-1,13,CSVLGQNSYEQYF,TGCAGCGTTCTGGGACAGAACTCCTACGAGCAGTACTTC
TRBJ2-5,NA,NA,TRBV11-1,13,CASSLVLRETQYF,TGTGCCAGCAGCTTAGTGCTACGGGAGACCCAGTACTTC
TRBJ1-1,NA,NA,TRBV3-1,13,CASSPIDRSEAFF,TGTGCCAGCAGCCCCATCGACAGGTCCGAAGCTTTCTTT
TRBJ2-4,NA,NA,TRBV5-1,15,CASSFGRLAKNIQYF,TGCGCCAGCAGCTTTGGCAGACTAGCCAAAAACATTCAGTACTTC
TRBJ2-3,TRBD2,NA,TRBV7-2,18,CASSLSPGLAGFADTQYF,TGTGCCAGCAGCTTATCCCCCGGACTAGCGGGTTTTGCAGATACGCAGTATTTT
TRBJ2-5,NA,NA,TRBV9,14,CASSIDRNQETQYF,TGTGCCAGCAGTATAGACAGGAACCAAGAGACCCAGTACTTC
TRBJ2-5,NA,once,TRBV25-1,12,CASSELQETQYF,TGTGCCAGCAGTGAACTCCAAGAGACCCAGTACTTC
TRBJ2-7,TRBD2,NA,TRBV5-6,16,CASSLVGEAGIDEQYF,TGTGCCAGCAGCTTGGTCGGGGAAGCGGGAATCGACGAGCAGTACTTC
TRBJ2-1,TRBD1,NA,TRBV7-9,16,CASSLTGQEASNEQFF,TGTGCCAGCAGCTTAACGGGACAGGAAGCCAGTAATGAGCAGTTCTTC
TRBJ2-7,NA,NA,TRBV7-8,14,CASSLGVTNYEQYF,TGTGCCAGCAGCTTAGGGGTGACCAACTACGAGCAGTACTTC
TRBJ2-3,TRBD2,once,TRBV30,14,CAWDLSGGEDTQYF,TGTGCCTGGGATCTTAGCGGGGGGGAGGATACGCAGTATTTT
TRBJ1-5,TRBD1,NA,TRBV30,15,CAWSNEGTGDAPQHF,TGTGCCTGGTCTAACGAGGGGACAGGGGATGCTCCCCAGCATTTT
TRBJ1-2,TRBD1,NA,TRBV27,14,CASSPGTVSYGYTF,TGTGCCAGCAGTCCGGGGACAGTCTCCTATGGCTACACCTTC
TRBJ1-2,TRBD1,NA,TRBV3-1,14,CASSLGTGDYGYTF,TGTGCCAGCAGCCTCGGGACAGGGGACTATGGCTACACCTTC
TRBJ2-4,NA,once,TRBV20-1,18,CSARETKGYYGAKNIQYF,TGCAGTGCTAGAGAGACGAAGGGGTATTACGGGGCCAAAAACATTCAGTACTTC
TRBJ1-2,NA,NA,TRBV6-2/TRBV6-3,14,CASSHRWGREGYTF,TGTGCCAGCAGCCATCGCTGGGGCAGGGAAGGCTACACCTTC
TRBJ2-5,NA,NA,TRBV4-1,15,CASSPLQGPGETQYF,TGCGCCAGCAGCCCCCTTCAGGGGCCCGGAGAGACCCAGTACTTC
TRBJ2-7,TRBD1,NA,TRBV19,14,CASSSTGGIYEQYF,TGTGCCAGTAGTTCGACAGGGGGCATTTACGAGCAGTACTTC
TRBJ2-7,TRBD2,NA,TRBV27,15,CASSLSNAGVYEQYF,TGTGCCAGCAGTTTATCGAACGCGGGAGTCTACGAGCAGTACTTC
TRBJ2-3,NA,NA,TRBV20-1,15,CSARDEAEWGDTQYF,TGCAGTGCTAGAGATGAAGCGGAGTGGGGGGATACGCAGTATTTT
TRBJ2-7,TRBD2,NA,TRBV20-1,14,CSARDLAGAYEQYF,TGCAGTGCTAGAGATTTAGCGGGGGCCTACGAGCAGTACTTC
TRBJ2-1,TRBD2,NA,TRBV20-1,14,CSARDGLADNEQFF,TGCAGTGCTAGAGATGGACTAGCGGACAATGAGCAGTTCTTC
TRBJ2-1,TRBD2,NA,TRBV13,13,CASSQALAGRQIF,TGTGCCAGCAGTCAGGCGCTAGCGGGCCGGCAAATCTTC
TRBJ2-2,NA,NA,TRBV20-1,14,CSATVGETRGELFF,TGCAGTGCTACAGTGGGGGAGACGCGTGGGGAGCTGTTTTTT
TRBJ2-1,NA,NA,TRBV6-5,12,CASSQGNNEQFF,TGTGCCAGCAGCCAGGGGAACAATGAGCAGTTCTTC
TRBJ2-1,NA,NA,TRBV27,14,CASSFLAAYNEQFF,TGTGCCAGCAGTTTTTTAGCTGCGTACAATGAGCAGTTCTTC
TRBJ2-1,NA,NA,TRBV6-2/TRBV6-3,14,CASTQTSFYNEQFF,TGTGCCAGCACCCAGACTTCCTTCTACAATGAGCAGTTCTTC
TRBJ2-7,NA,NA,TRBV4-2,12,CASSQVSYEQYF,TGTGCCAGCAGCCAGGTGAGCTACGAGCAGTACTTC
TRBJ2-3,NA,NA,TRBV7-9,13,CASGDRSTDTQYF,TGTGCCAGCGGAGACAGGAGCACAGATACGCAGTATTTT
TRBJ1-2,NA,NA,TRBV29-1,12,CSVDAGDYGYTF,TGCAGCGTTGACGCGGGAGACTATGGCTACACCTTC
TRBJ2-7,NA,NA,TRBV10-3,13,CAIQAETPYEQYF,TGTGCCATCCAGGCAGAGACTCCCTACGAGCAGTACTTC
TRBJ1-1,NA,NA,TRBV19,15,CASSILGAVNTEAFF,TGTGCCAGTAGTATACTTGGGGCAGTGAACACTGAAGCTTTCTTT
TRBJ2-2,NA,once,TRBV9,12,CASSPNSGELFF,TGTGCCAGCAGCCCAAACAGCGGGGAGCTGTTTTTT
TRBJ1-4,NA,NA,TRBV9,16,CASSVGTILTNEKLFF,TGTGCCAGCAGCGTCGGAACGATCTTAACTAATGAAAAACTGTTTTTT
TRBJ2-2,NA,few,TRBV4-1,18,CASSHSVLRPSNTGELFF,TGCGCCAGCAGCCATTCCGTTCTGCGGCCCAGTAACACCGGGGAGCTGTTTTTT
TRBJ1-1,NA,NA,TRBV6-5,13,CASSWTVNTEAFF,TGTGCCAGCAGTTGGACGGTAAACACTGAAGCTTTCTTT
TRBJ2-1,TRBD1,NA,TRBV25-1,13,CASSEPDREEQFF,TGTGCCAGCAGTGAACCCGACAGGGAAGAGCAGTTCTTC
TRBJ2-1,NA,once,TRBV13,15,CASSLDGRTYNEQFF,TGTGCCAGCAGCTTGGACGGGAGAACCTACAATGAGCAGTTCTTC
TRBJ2-7,NA,NA,TRBV3-1,14,CASSQGRNYYEQYF,TGTGCCAGCAGCCAGGGACGGAACTACTACGAGCAGTACTTC
TRBJ2-5,TRBD2,NA,TRBV7-9,17,CASSLGTSGGNGETQYF,TGTGCCAGCAGCTTAGGGACTAGCGGGGGGAACGGAGAGACCCAGTACTTC
TRBJ1-2,NA,NA,TRBV29-1,14,CSVEDGSSDYGYTF,TGCAGCGTTGAAGATGGAAGTTCTGACTATGGCTACACCTTC
TRBJ2-5,TRBD2,NA,TRBV9,19,CASSVNPKGLAGALETQYF,TGTGCCAGCAGCGTTAACCCCAAGGGACTAGCGGGAGCCTTGGAGACCCAGTACTTC
TRBJ2-3,NA,NA,TRBV29-1,15,CSVPPTGGYTDTQYF,TGCAGCGTTCCCCCAACAGGCGGTTACACAGATACGCAGTATTTT
TRBJ2-7,TRBD2,NA,TRBV6-1,13,CAGLTSGTIEQYF,TGTGCCGGGTTGACTAGCGGGACAATCGAGCAGTACTTC
TRBJ1-1,TRBD1,NA,TRBV25-1,17,CASSGIRDSAMSTEAFF,TGTGCCAGCAGTGGTATCCGGGACAGCGCGATGTCAACTGAAGCTTTCTTT
TRBJ1-2,NA,NA,TRBV18,15,CASSPEERLRNGYTF,TGTGCCAGCTCACCCGAAGAACGGCTGAGGAACGGCTACACCTTC
TRBJ2-7,TRBD2,NA,TRBV18,15,CASYSSSGTTYEQYF,TGTGCCAGCTACAGTAGTAGCGGGACGACCTACGAGCAGTACTTC